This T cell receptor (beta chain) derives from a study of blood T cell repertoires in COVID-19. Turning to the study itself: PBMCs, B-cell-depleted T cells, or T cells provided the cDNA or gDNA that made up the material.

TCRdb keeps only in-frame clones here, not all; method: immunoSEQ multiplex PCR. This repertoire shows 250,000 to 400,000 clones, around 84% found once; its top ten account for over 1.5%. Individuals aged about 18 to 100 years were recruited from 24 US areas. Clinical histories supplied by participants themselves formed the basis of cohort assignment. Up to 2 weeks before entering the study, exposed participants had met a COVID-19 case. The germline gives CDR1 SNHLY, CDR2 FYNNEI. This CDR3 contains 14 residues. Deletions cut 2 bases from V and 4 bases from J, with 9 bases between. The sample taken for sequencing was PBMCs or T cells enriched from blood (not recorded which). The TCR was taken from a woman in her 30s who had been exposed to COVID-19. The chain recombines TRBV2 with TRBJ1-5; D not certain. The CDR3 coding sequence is TGTGCCAGCAGTGAAACAAGTCAGAATCAGCCCCAGCATTTT. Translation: CASSETSQNQPQHF.